A selection of T cell receptor beta chains follows, all from one sample in a study of identical twins. One entry per CDR3 protein results from TCRdb running MiXCR on the 5' RACE reads. The repertoire holds fewer than 550,000 distinct CDR3 sequences, around an eighth seen once, with approximately 1% in the top ten. These records were also assigned to another study, of yellow fever vaccine responses in identical twins.

Sequences were obtained from CD4+ T cells sorted from blood. The source is a woman aged 18-29 years in good health. Both conserved end residues are part of each CDR3. The D gene is left open where the match is weak. Clone size is given for some rows only: seen once, a few or many times, or a class if the clone is expanded.

V gene	clone size	J gene	D gene	CDR3 protein
TRBV4-1	-	TRBJ2-7	-	CASSQGGGASSYEQYF
TRBV20-1	few	TRBJ2-7	TRBD2	CSARWLAGAYYEQYF
TRBV2	-	TRBJ2-5	TRBD1	CASKGQGAWKTQYF
TRBV15	-	TRBJ2-1	-	CATSRDHEQFF
TRBV11-2	-	TRBJ2-3	TRBD2	CASSPSGRLDTQYF
TRBV7-9	-	TRBJ2-1	-	CASSPSGRGTYNEQFF
TRBV6-2/TRBV6-3	-	TRBJ2-4	TRBD1	CASSPGQGRIQYF
TRBV12-3/TRBV12-4	few	TRBJ2-3	TRBD1	CASSWDRGTDTQYF
TRBV5-1	few	TRBJ2-7	-	CASSPGGNSYEQYF
TRBV7-2	-	TRBJ2-3	TRBD2	CASSLFRREGSTDTQYF
TRBV20-1	-	TRBJ2-1	TRBD2	CSARDYLTSGNDNEQFF
TRBV6-2/TRBV6-3	-	TRBJ2-1	-	CASCRGNEQFF
TRBV18	-	TRBJ1-1	-	CASSPRIGSTEAFF
TRBV27	-	TRBJ2-7	TRBD2	CASSARLAGGPYEQYF
TRBV9	-	TRBJ2-2	-	CASSLTQEITGELFF
TRBV5-1	-	TRBJ1-1	TRBD1	CASSVTGTGGTNTEAFF
TRBV27	-	TRBJ1-6	-	CASSFSGTDNSPLHF
TRBV28	many	TRBJ2-4	-	CASSLPAVVNIQYF
TRBV18	-	TRBJ2-7	TRBD2	CASSPGEGAGYEQYF
TRBV6-1	-	TRBJ2-7	TRBD2	CASSPNLAGGLGYEQYF
TRBV18	-	TRBJ2-5	-	CASSPNVAGETQYF
TRBV5-1	-	TRBJ2-1	TRBD2	CASSTDSGGTYNEQFF
TRBV7-9	-	TRBJ2-7	TRBD1	CASSSPGQAYYEQYF
TRBV5-1	-	TRBJ2-7	-	CASSHEVGEQYF
TRBV12-3/TRBV12-4	few	TRBJ1-6	-	CASSHRRNNSPLHF
TRBV4-3	-	TRBJ2-1	TRBD2	CASSQDFGLAGGNEQFF
TRBV19	few	TRBJ2-7	TRBD1	CASSLSGQLREQYF
TRBV20-1	-	TRBJ2-1	TRBD2	CCAVAMGLGLASYNEQFF
TRBV6-1	many	TRBJ2-3	-	CASSQRGGAADTQYF
TRBV3-1	few	TRBJ2-3	TRBD2	CASSQKPRSGGPTDTQYF
TRBV21-1	-	TRBJ2-7	-	CASTHRLVSCEQYF
TRBV20-1	-	TRBJ2-1	TRBD2	CSAPGTWEGYNEQFF
TRBV4-3	-	TRBJ1-1	-	CASSRNKNTEAFF
TRBV10-3	many	TRBJ2-3	TRBD2	CAISEGASGDTQYF
TRBV6-4	few	TRBJ1-2	TRBD1	CASSPRSTGDYGYTF
TRBV29-1	few	TRBJ1-2	-	CSVVRGYGYTF
TRBV6-1	-	TRBJ1-3	-	CASSPRSGTGNTIYF
TRBV2	-	TRBJ2-1	-	CASRVGESSYNEQFF